Included here is one T cell receptor (beta chain) sequence, with context. Its antigen is unidentified. The data are from a study of T cell responses to AZD1222 COVID-19 vaccine. Study in general: Second-dose schedules of about 4 or about 12 weeks were combined. General study findings and limits: Nearly half of spike-specific TCRs reportedly go after variant regions that carry no mutations. When two AZD1222 doses had been given, Spike-specific TCR breadth and depth rose.

Assay used: immunoSEQ multiplex PCR; TCRdb lists only in-frame clones, some missing. Of 100,000 to 150,000 clones in the sample, around nine tenths are singletons; the top ten hold 25% to 30%. The germline V gene has CDR1 LNHDA and CDR2 SQIVND (reference sequence). The ends were cut back, 7 bases at V and 2 bases at J, with 17 bases in the middle. The CDR3 has 15 amino acids. This sample comprised peripheral blood, obtained on day 0 of AZD1222 vaccination. The J gene is TRBJ1-2, the V gene TRBV19; the D gene is possibly TRBD1 (5 bases). The sequence came from an adult in good health. CDR3 protein: CASTPGDGLNYGYTF. For the CDR3, the DNA is TGTGCCAGTACCCCTGGGGACGGATTAAACTATGGCTACACCTTC.